These T cell receptor beta chains were read from a single sample in a study of Ad26.COV2.S vaccination and SARS-CoV-2 variants. Measured with immunoSEQ multiplex PCR; TCRdb has only the in-frame clones, and not every one. The sample includes about 350,000 clones, roughly 90% of them seen just once. This sample comprised peripheral blood, obtained in a trial of Ad26.COV2.S vaccine versus placebo. These receptors came from a person aged 18-65 years who received the Ad26.COV2.S COVID-19 vaccine or a placebo. The CDR3 runs from the conserved cysteine through the conserved F or W. A D gene is named only where the DNA matches it firmly. Expanded clones get a size class; other rows say once, few or many, or leave the size out.

v_call	d_call	j_call	clone_size	cdr3_aa	cdr3_nt
TRBV24-1	TRBD1	TRBJ2-1	-	CATSDQDRGDQGEQFF	TGTGCCACCAGTGACCAGGACAGGGGCGACCAGGGCGAGCAGTTCTTC
TRBV6-5	-	TRBJ1-1	-	CASRKAGFPEAFF	TGTGCCAGCAGAAAGGCGGGATTCCCTGAAGCTTTCTTT
TRBV6-5	-	TRBJ2-2	-	CASSYSRGNTGELFF	TGTGCCAGCAGTTACTCGAGGGGTAACACCGGGGAGCTGTTTTTT
TRBV7-3	-	TRBJ2-2	-	CASSLKDRLRKDTGELFF	TGTGCCAGCAGCTTAAAGGATAGGCTCAGGAAGGACACCGGGGAGCTGTTTTTT
TRBV10-3	TRBD2	TRBJ2-1	-	CAISDRTSGALRNEQFF	TGTGCCATCAGTGATCGGACTAGCGGGGCCTTACGGAATGAGCAGTTCTTC
TRBV19	-	TRBJ1-3	-	CASSIWSIGGSGNTIYF	TGTGCCAGTAGTATATGGAGCATAGGGGGATCTGGAAACACCATATATTTT
TRBV7-9	TRBD1	TRBJ2-7	-	CASSLGDSVNYEQYF	TGTGCCAGCAGCTTAGGGGACAGTGTGAACTACGAGCAGTACTTC
TRBV25-1	-	TRBJ2-1	-	CASSDLGAPGNEQFF	TGTGCCAGCAGTGATTTGGGGGCTCCCGGGAATGAGCAGTTCTTC
TRBV14	-	TRBJ2-7	-	CASSQDFRGAYEQYF	TGTGCCAGCAGCCAAGATTTCAGGGGGGCCTACGAGCAGTACTTC
TRBV4-2	-	TRBJ1-1	-	CASSQGNRDRTEAFF	TGTGCCAGCAGCCAAGGTAACAGGGATCGGACTGAAGCTTTCTTT
TRBV7-2	-	TRBJ1-1	-	CASSSITGGVAFF	TGTGCCAGCAGCTCCATAACCGGGGGGGTAGCTTTCTTT
TRBV12-3/TRBV12-4	-	TRBJ2-5	-	CASSLGAAQYF	TGTGCCAGCAGTCTCGGGGCGGCCCAGTACTTC
TRBV11-1	-	TRBJ2-1	-	CASSHGRHGNEQFF	TGTGCCAGCAGCCACGGTCGTCATGGGAATGAGCAGTTCTTC
TRBV9	TRBD2	TRBJ2-1	-	CASSLASGSMEQFF	TGTGCCAGCAGCTTGGCTAGCGGGAGTATGGAGCAGTTCTTC
TRBV5-1	-	TRBJ2-7	-	CASSQQGYEQYF	TGCGCCAGCAGCCAACAGGGTTACGAGCAGTACTTC
TRBV29-1	-	TRBJ2-2	once	CSVEVGQNTGELFF	TGCAGCGTTGAGGTCGGACAGAACACCGGGGAGCTGTTTTTT
TRBV3-1/TRBV3-2	-	TRBJ2-2	-	CASSQIDRTGELFF	TGTGCCAGCAGCCAAATAGATCGGACCGGGGAGCTGTTTTTT
TRBV6-1	-	TRBJ1-1	once	CASSEAAGSGEAFF	TGTGCCAGCAGTGAAGCGGCGGGGTCTGGTGAAGCTTTCTTT
TRBV14	-	TRBJ2-7	-	CASSQDMQAYEQYF	TGTGCCAGCAGCCAAGATATGCAGGCCTACGAGCAGTACTTC
TRBV4-1	-	TRBJ2-1	-	CASSQAGGEQFF	TGCGCCAGCAGCCAGGCGGGTGGTGAGCAGTTCTTC
TRBV29-1	-	TRBJ1-4	once	CSVGGANEKLFF	TGCAGCGTTGGGGGGGCTAATGAAAAACTGTTTTTT
TRBV18	-	TRBJ1-1	-	CASSPPRPGMNTEAFF	TGTGCCAGCTCACCACCAAGGCCGGGGATGAACACTGAAGCTTTCTTT
TRBV19	-	TRBJ2-7	-	CASSTFSAGRSLGYEQYF	TGTGCCAGTAGTACTTTCTCGGCGGGTCGATCGCTAGGCTACGAGCAGTACTTC
TRBV7-8	-	TRBJ1-1	-	CASSFQNTEAFF	TGTGCCAGCAGCTTCCAGAACACTGAAGCTTTCTTT
TRBV30	-	TRBJ1-6	few	CAWSVQGLDSPLHF	TGTGCCTGGAGTGTACAAGGGTTGGATTCACCCCTCCACTTT
TRBV28	-	TRBJ2-6	once	CASSGSQGSWSNVLTF	TGTGCCAGCAGTGGCTCACAGGGAAGTTGGTCCAACGTCCTGACTTTC
TRBV28	-	TRBJ2-1	once	CASIKASANNEQFF	TGTGCCAGCATTAAGGCTAGCGCTAACAATGAGCAGTTCTTC
TRBV4-2	TRBD2	TRBJ2-3	-	CASSRAGGTDTQYF	TGTGCCAGCAGCCGAGCGGGGGGCACAGATACGCAGTATTTT
TRBV5-1	TRBD1	TRBJ2-7	-	CASSAPDRVPYEQYF	TGCGCCAGCAGCGCTCCGGACAGGGTCCCCTACGAGCAGTACTTC
TRBV7-8	TRBD1	TRBJ2-7	few	CASSLAGTGGYEQYF	TGTGCCAGCAGCTTAGCTGGGACAGGGGGCTACGAGCAGTACTTC
TRBV6-8	TRBD2	TRBJ2-1	once	CASKARTSGRPKPDNEQFF	TGTGCATCCAAGGCTCGGACTAGCGGGAGGCCCAAACCCGACAATGAGCAGTTCTTC
TRBV5-4	TRBD1	TRBJ2-1	once	CASSLDRGLYNEQFF	TGTGCCAGCAGCTTGGACAGGGGGCTGTACAATGAGCAGTTCTTC
TRBV5-1	TRBD2	TRBJ2-2	-	CASSLTPLAGGAGTGELFF	TGCGCCAGCAGCTTGACCCCCCTAGCGGGAGGTGCGGGCACCGGGGAGCTGTTTTTT
TRBV9	TRBD2	TRBJ2-1	-	CASSEPGLAGVRNEQFF	TGTGCCAGCAGCGAACCGGGACTAGCGGGAGTTCGCAATGAGCAGTTCTTC
TRBV28	-	TRBJ2-1	-	CASRSRRGFSYNEQFF	TGTGCCAGCAGGTCCCGCAGGGGCTTCTCCTACAATGAGCAGTTCTTC
TRBV7-2	-	TRBJ2-5	-	CASSPLTGEQETQYF	TGTGCCAGCAGCCCTCTGACGGGGGAACAAGAGACCCAGTACTTC
TRBV29-1	-	TRBJ2-1	-	CSVEGVRDNEQFF	TGCAGCGTTGAAGGTGTGAGGGACAATGAGCAGTTCTTC
TRBV27	-	TRBJ2-1	-	CASSSLGGSYNEQFF	TGTGCCAGCAGTTCCTTGGGGGGATCCTACAATGAGCAGTTCTTC
TRBV11-2	-	TRBJ2-2	-	CASSLSGTGELFF	TGTGCCAGCAGCTTATCCGGGACCGGGGAGCTGTTTTTT
TRBV5-1	-	TRBJ1-1	-	CASSAGVRTEAFF	TGCGCCAGCAGCGCAGGGGTCCGCACTGAAGCTTTCTTT
TRBV10-2	TRBD1	TRBJ1-6	-	CASRPGQGNSPLHF	TGCGCCAGCAGGCCCGGACAGGGGAATTCACCCCTCCACTTT
TRBV5-5	-	TRBJ2-5	-	CASEGFGETQYF	TGTGCCAGCGAGGGGTTTGGGGAGACCCAGTACTTC
TRBV19	-	TRBJ2-6	-	CASSIAHAEAGANVLTF	TGTGCCAGTAGTATTGCGCACGCGGAGGCCGGGGCCAACGTCCTGACTTTC
TRBV13	-	TRBJ2-7	-	CASSLGTPHEQYF	TGTGCCAGCAGCTTAGGAACCCCTCACGAGCAGTACTTC
TRBV4-3	TRBD1	TRBJ1-6	-	CASSQAVGGHNSPLHF	TGCGCCAGCAGCCAGGCCGTAGGGGGCCATAATTCACCCCTCCACTTT
TRBV6-4	TRBD1	TRBJ1-2	-	CATREGTGRNYGYTF	TGTGCCACCAGAGAGGGGACAGGGAGGAACTATGGCTACACCTTC